Included here is one T cell receptor (beta chain) sequence, with context. Its specificity is unknown. RNA was extracted with the RNeasy kit, and a quantity of about 0.45 to 1 ug was reverse transcribed using random hexamers. Amplification of the TCR beta CDR3 was carried out by immunoSEQ multiplex PCR, which spanned a total of 54 Vbeta and 13 Jbeta segments. TCRdb re-called the immunoSEQ multiplex PCR reads through MiXCR, storing one row per CDR3 protein. The sample includes around 280,000 distinct CDR3 sequences, about 92% of them seen just once. The sample originates from a study of CD8 T cells in Susac syndrome. Study-level results: Regarding the TCR sequencing and HLA analysis, the study admitted that a relatively small number of individuals were involved.

TCR beta sequencing covered blood CD8+ and CD4+ T cells. Negative isolation yielded CD4+ and CD8+ T cells, and FACS enriched TEMRA cells. Per germline, CDR1 SNHLY and CDR2 FYNNEI. There are 15 residues in the CDR3. V was cut by 4 bases and J by 3 bases, with 14 bases left in between. The V and J genes are TRBV2 and TRBJ2-3; D is unclear. Specimen: CD4+ T cells from PBMCs. This receptor was identified in a human donor with multiple sclerosis. The DNA for the CDR3 is TGTGCCAGCAGTGCGGTCAGGCTACAAACAGATACGCAGTATTTT. As protein: CASSAVRLQTDTQYF.